A single sample is the source of the 16 T cell receptor beta chains below, sequenced in a study of T cell changes during pregnancy in multiple sclerosis. Some clones are missing from TCRdb's copy, which holds only in-frame ones; the method was immunoSEQ multiplex PCR. Of about 40,000 clones detected, 75% to 95% appear once; the ten largest clones hold around 0.41%. The source material was CD4+ T cells from peripheral blood mononuclear cells, sampled in the third trimester of pregnancy. Receptor source: a female donor with multiple sclerosis, enrolled in a pregnancy study.

This sequence joins TRBV19 and TRBJ1-1; TRBD1 aligns across 9 bases. With V trimmed by 5 bases and J by 7 bases, 8 bases remained unmatched. The V gene's germline CDR1 is LNHDA and CDR2 SQIVND (reference sequence). There are 14 residues in the CDR3. CDR3 in amino acids: CASSQQGARGEAFF. CDR3 in DNA: TGTGCCAGTAGTCAACAGGGGGCACGGGGTGAAGCTTTCTTT. The variable domain in full, completed from reference TRBV19 and TRBJ1-1, reads DGGITQSPKYLFRKEGQNVTLSCEQNLNHDAMYWYRQDPGQGLRLIYYSQIVNDFQKGDIAEGYSVSREKKESFPLTVTSAQKNPTAFYLCASSQQGARGEAFFGQGTRLTVV.

The chain carries TRBV7-8 and TRBJ2-1; 7 bases are shared with TRBD2. Germline V gives CDR1 SGHVS, CDR2 FQNEAQ. CDR3 length: 18 amino acids. Trimming at V came to 4 bases and at J to 1 base, leaving 13 bases not matched to a gene. Here the CDR3 reads CASSWERDRRRSYNEQFF. The CDR3 nucleotides read TGTGCCAGCAGCTGGGAGCGGGACCGGCGTAGGTCCTACAATGAGCAGTTCTTC.

The chain recombines TRBV4-3 with TRBJ2-1, with 12 bases fitting TRBD1. The CDR3 spans 17 residues. The J segment lost 4 bases and the V segment lost 0 bases, leaving 4 bases of the junction unmatched. In germline, CDR1 is LGHNA, CDR2 YSLEER. The CDR3 region has the DNA TGCGCCAGCAGCCAAGACGGGACAGGGGGCCCATACAATGAGCAGTTCTTC. Its protein is CASSQDGTGGPYNEQFF.

This clone was detected only a few times. V gene TRBV30 combines with J gene TRBJ1-1; tentatively, D is TRBD1 (6 bases). The V and J ends lost 3 bases and 5 bases respectively, with 19 bases between them. Germline values: CDR1 GTSNPN, CDR2 SVGIG (reference sequence). The CDR3 spans 15 residues. This CDR3 reads CAWRPTGALGTEAFF. The CDR3 coding sequence is TGTGCCTGGAGACCGACAGGTGCCCTGGGAACTGAAGCTTTCTTT.

The chain employs TRBV5-1 and TRBJ1-2; 7 bases are shared with TRBD1. The V segment lost 7 bases and the J segment 5 bases; nucleotides outside the gene matches: 11. CDR1 is SGHRS and CDR2 is YFSETQ in the germline V gene. The CDR3 contains 14 residues. CDR3 sequence reads: CASAGQQTPYGYTF. CDR3 nucleotides: TGCGCCAGCGCGGGACAGCAGACGCCTTATGGCTACACCTTC.

V and J are TRBV13 and TRBJ2-5; the D gene is possibly TRBD1 (5 bases). The last part of the DNA fits TRBJ2-7 better; the J call may be wrong. Germline V CDR1 and CDR2: PRHDT, FYEKMQ (reference sequence). The CDR3 totals 15 residues. In DNA, the CDR3 is TGTGCCAGCAGCGCCAGGACAAAGGACCCCTACGAGCAGTACTTC. It encodes CASSARTKDPYEQYF.

The V call is TRBV5-4, the J call TRBJ2-7; maybe TRBD2 (6 bases). The V end lost 4 bases, the J end lost 6 bases, and 17 bases lay between the germline ends. Germline loops: CDR1 SGHNT, CDR2 YYREEE (reference sequence). There are 14 residues in the CDR3. The CDR3 loop reads CASSKVFGGGEQYF. The CDR3 nucleotides are TGTGCCAGCAGCAAGGTCTTCGGGGGTGGCGAGCAGTACTTC.

The chain joins TRBV23-1 to TRBJ1-4; a possible D gene is TRBD1 (6 bases). TRBV23-1 is sorted into the ORF group, with uncertain function. CDR3 length: 14 amino acids. Trimming took 6 bases from V and 3 from J, leaving 11 bases between them. The CDR3 here is CASSPQGPNEKLFF. The CDR3, as DNA: TGCGCCAGCAGCCCACAGGGTCCTAATGAAAAACTGTTTTTT.

This sequence joins TRBV18 and TRBJ2-6; no definite D call. The CDR3 contains 14 residues. The germline V and J ends were trimmed by 3 bases and 1 base, with 4 bases remaining between them. Germline V gene sequence: CDR1 KGHSH, CDR2 LQKENI. CDR3 region: CASSPVSGANVLTF. The DNA of the CDR3 is TGTGCCAGCTCACCCGTGTCTGGGGCCAACGTCCTGACTTTC.

The chain joins TRBV5-1 to TRBJ2-3; 9 bases align to TRBD2. This CDR3 contains 16 residues. In germline, CDR1 is SGHRS, CDR2 YFSETQ. Germline trimming cut 0 bases from V and 4 bases from J; bases unmatched to any gene: 6. The CDR3 DNA sequence: TGCGCCAGCAGCTTGGAGGGCGGGAGGGTTGCAGATACGCAGTATTTT. It translates to CASSLEGGRVADTQYF. The full variable domain, with the rest looked up from reference TRBV5-1 and TRBJ2-3, is KAGVTQTPRYLIKTRGQQVTLSCSPISGHRSVSWYQQTPGQGLQFLFEYFSETQRNKGNFPGRFSGRQFSNSRSEMNVSTLELGDSALYLCASSLEGGRVADTQYFGPGTRLTVL.

V is TRBV28 and J is TRBJ2-3; TRBD1 is a possible D gene (6 bases). The ends were cut back, 7 bases at V and 0 bases at J, with 11 bases in the middle. CDR3 length: 14 amino acids. Per the germline V gene, CDR1 is MDHEN and CDR2 is SYDVKM. CDR3: CASKKGDSTDTQYF. The CDR3 nucleotides read TGTGCCAGCAAAAAGGGGGACAGCACAGATACGCAGTATTTT.

This clone was observed a single time. The chain couples TRBV2 to TRBJ2-5; 7 positions agree with TRBD1. V shed 2 bases, J shed 5 bases, and the junction held 11 bases outside the gene matches. The CDR3 consists of 16 residues. Germline-derived CDR1 and CDR2 are SNHLY and FYNNEI. The CDR3 protein is CASSEKEGQRRETQYF. The CDR3 DNA reads TGTGCCAGCAGTGAAAAAGAGGGACAGAGGCGGGAGACCCAGTACTTC.

V gene TRBV6-6 combines with J gene TRBJ2-1; tentative D call: TRBD2 (5 bases). CDR1 and CDR2 (germline): MNHNY, SVGAGI (reference sequence). Trimming cost V 0 bases and J 8 bases, with 14 bases left between them. The CDR3 runs 15 residues. The CDR3 here is CASSYSRGSADEQFF. As DNA, the CDR3 is TGTGCCAGCAGTTACTCGAGAGGGAGTGCGGATGAGCAGTTCTTC.

J is TRBJ1-5 and V is TRBV19; D remains unclear. V was shortened by 5 bases and J by 0 bases, with 5 bases between the two germline ends. Germline V gives CDR1 LNHDA, CDR2 SQIVND (reference sequence). CDR3 length equals 13 residues. CDR3 sequence: CASSDFSNQPQHF. For the CDR3, the DNA is TGTGCCAGTAGTGACTTTAGCAATCAGCCCCAGCATTTT.

This clone has a single count. The rearrangement uses TRBV5-6 and TRBJ2-3; unclear D gene. Germline-derived CDR1 and CDR2 are SGHDT and YYEEEE. V lost 1 base and J 2 bases, leaving 2 bases between the germline ends. There are 12 residues in the CDR3. The CDR3 DNA is TGTGCCAGCAGCTTGCTCACAGATACGCAGTATTTT. Amino acid sequence: CASSLLTDTQYF.

V and J are TRBV2 and TRBJ2-7; 12 positions agree with TRBD1. The junction had 7 bases not matched to a gene; V was cut back by 10 bases and J by 6 bases. The CDR3 runs 13 residues. Germline CDR1 and CDR2: SNHLY and FYNNEI. CDR3 bases: TGTGCCACCTCCGGGACAGGGGGCTCCGAGCAGTACTTC. This codes for CATSGTGGSEQYF.